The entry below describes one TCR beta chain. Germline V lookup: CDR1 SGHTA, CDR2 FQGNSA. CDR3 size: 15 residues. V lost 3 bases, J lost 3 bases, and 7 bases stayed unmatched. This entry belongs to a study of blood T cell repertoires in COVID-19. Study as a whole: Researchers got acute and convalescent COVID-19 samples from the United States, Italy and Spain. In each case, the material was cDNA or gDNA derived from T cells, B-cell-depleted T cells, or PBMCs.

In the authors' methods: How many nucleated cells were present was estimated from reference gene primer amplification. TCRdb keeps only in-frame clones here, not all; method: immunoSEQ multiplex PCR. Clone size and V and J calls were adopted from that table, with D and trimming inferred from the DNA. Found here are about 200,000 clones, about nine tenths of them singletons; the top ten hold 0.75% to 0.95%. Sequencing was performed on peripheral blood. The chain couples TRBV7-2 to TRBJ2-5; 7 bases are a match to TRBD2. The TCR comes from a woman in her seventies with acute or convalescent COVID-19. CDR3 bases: TGTGCCAGCAGCTTGGCGGGGGACGTTAAAGAGACCCAGTACTTC. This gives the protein CASSLAGDVKETQYF.